A selection of T cell receptor beta chains follows, all from one sample in a study of T-cell reconstitution after alpha-beta-depleted transplantation in children. TCRdb re-analysed the PCR reads in MiXCR, keeping a single row per CDR3 protein. Among about 460,000 distinct CDR3 sequences, 10% were seen once, and the ten largest hold 2% to 2.5%. The sequencing here drew on PBMCs, taken before TCRalphabeta/CD19-depleted stem cell transplant. These TCRs come from a child aged 2-9 years with inherited bone marrow failure, due to receive a stem cell transplant. The CDR3 runs from the conserved cysteine through the conserved F or W. The D gene is left open where the match is weak. Clone size is stated in some rows and not others, as once, few, many or a class when expanded.

v_call: TRBV12-3/TRBV12-4
j_call: TRBJ1-2
d_call: .
clone_size: many
cdr3_aa: CASSLGARTDYGYTF
cdr3_nt: TGTGCCAGCAGTTTAGGCGCGAGGACAGATTATGGCTACACCTTC

v_call: TRBV29-1
j_call: TRBJ2-3
d_call: .
clone_size: few
cdr3_aa: CSVDKAASTDTQYF
cdr3_nt: TGCAGCGTGGATAAAGCGGCTAGCACAGATACGCAGTATTTT

v_call: TRBV7-9
j_call: TRBJ2-1
d_call: TRBD2
clone_size: .
cdr3_aa: CASSLGASGYLADEQFF
cdr3_nt: TGTGCCAGCAGCTTAGGAGCTAGCGGCTACTTGGCGGATGAGCAGTTCTTC

v_call: TRBV11-2
j_call: TRBJ2-3
d_call: TRBD2
clone_size: many
cdr3_aa: CASSLVSGRFFITDTQYF
cdr3_nt: TGTGCCAGCAGCTTAGTGAGCGGGAGGTTCTTTATCACAGATACGCAGTATTTT

v_call: TRBV30
j_call: TRBJ2-2
d_call: TRBD2
clone_size: few
cdr3_aa: CAWSYPGGSGELFF
cdr3_nt: TGTGCCTGGAGTTACCCGGGGGGGTCCGGGGAGCTGTTTTTT

v_call: TRBV20-1
j_call: TRBJ1-2
d_call: .
clone_size: .
cdr3_aa: CSASTGPVNYGYTF
cdr3_nt: TGCAGTGCTTCAACAGGACCTGTTAACTATGGCTACACCTTC

v_call: TRBV5-1
j_call: TRBJ2-3
d_call: .
clone_size: few
cdr3_aa: CASSLEGGVGTDTQYF
cdr3_nt: TGCGCCAGCAGCTTGGAAGGGGGAGTGGGCACAGATACGCAGTATTTT

v_call: TRBV29-1
j_call: TRBJ2-7
d_call: TRBD1
clone_size: many
cdr3_aa: CSAQTGLEQYF
cdr3_nt: TGCAGCGCTCAGACAGGGCTAGAGCAGTACTTC

v_call: TRBV7-8
j_call: TRBJ2-6
d_call: TRBD2
clone_size: few
cdr3_aa: CASSLAGGAGANVLTF
cdr3_nt: TGTGCCAGCAGCTTAGCGGGAGGGGCTGGGGCCAACGTCCTGACTTTC

v_call: TRBV13
j_call: TRBJ2-7
d_call: TRBD1
clone_size: few
cdr3_aa: CASTHRGRSYEQYF
cdr3_nt: TGTGCCAGCACCCACAGGGGTAGGTCCTACGAGCAGTACTTC

v_call: TRBV7-2
j_call: TRBJ2-7
d_call: .
clone_size: many
cdr3_aa: CASSFTASLSSYEQYF
cdr3_nt: TGTGCCAGCAGCTTCACAGCAAGCTTAAGCTCCTACGAGCAGTACTTC